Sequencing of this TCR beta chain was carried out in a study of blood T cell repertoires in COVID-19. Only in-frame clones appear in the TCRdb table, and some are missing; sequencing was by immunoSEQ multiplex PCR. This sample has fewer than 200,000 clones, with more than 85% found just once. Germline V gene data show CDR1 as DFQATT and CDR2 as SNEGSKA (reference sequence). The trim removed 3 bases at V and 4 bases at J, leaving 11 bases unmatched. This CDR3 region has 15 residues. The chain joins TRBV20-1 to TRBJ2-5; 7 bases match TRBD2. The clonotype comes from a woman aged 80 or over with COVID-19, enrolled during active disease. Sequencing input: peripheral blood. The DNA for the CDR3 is TGCAGTGCTAGTATCCGAGGGACTATGTCAGAGACCCAGTACTTC. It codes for CSASIRGTMSETQYF.